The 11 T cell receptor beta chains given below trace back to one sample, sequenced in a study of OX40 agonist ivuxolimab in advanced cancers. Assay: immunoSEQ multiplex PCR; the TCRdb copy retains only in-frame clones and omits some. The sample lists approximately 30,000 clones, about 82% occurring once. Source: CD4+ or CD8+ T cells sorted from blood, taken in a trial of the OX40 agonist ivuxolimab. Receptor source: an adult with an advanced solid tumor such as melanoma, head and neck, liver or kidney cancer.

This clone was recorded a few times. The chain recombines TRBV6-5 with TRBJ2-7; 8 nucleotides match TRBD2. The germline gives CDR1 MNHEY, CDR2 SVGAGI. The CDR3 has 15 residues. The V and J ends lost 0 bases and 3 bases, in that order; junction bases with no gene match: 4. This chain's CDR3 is CASSYSAGGDYEQYF. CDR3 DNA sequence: TGTGCCAGCAGTTACTCCGCCGGGGGGGACTACGAGCAGTACTTC.

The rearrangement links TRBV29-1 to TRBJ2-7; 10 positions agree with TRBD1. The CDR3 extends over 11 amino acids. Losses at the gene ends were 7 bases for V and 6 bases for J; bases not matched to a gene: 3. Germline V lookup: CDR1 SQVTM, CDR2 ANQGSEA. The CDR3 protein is CSAGQGGEQYF. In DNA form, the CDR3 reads TGCAGCGCCGGACAGGGGGGCGAGCAGTACTTC.

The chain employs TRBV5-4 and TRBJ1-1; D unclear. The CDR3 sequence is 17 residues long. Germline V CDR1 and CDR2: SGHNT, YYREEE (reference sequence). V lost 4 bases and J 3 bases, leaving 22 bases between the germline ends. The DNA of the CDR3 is TGTGCCAGCAGCACTCCATTAGTCGAGCCTTTTTACACTGAAGCTTTCTTT. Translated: CASSTPLVEPFYTEAFF.

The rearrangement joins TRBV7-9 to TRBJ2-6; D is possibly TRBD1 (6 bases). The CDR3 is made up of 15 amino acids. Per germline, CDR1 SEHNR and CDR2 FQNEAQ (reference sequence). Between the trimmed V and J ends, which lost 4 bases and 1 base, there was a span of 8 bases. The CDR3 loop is CASSWQGSGANVLTF. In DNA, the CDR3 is TGTGCCAGCAGCTGGCAGGGGTCTGGGGCCAACGTCCTGACTTTC.

CDR3 sequence reads: CASSDRGAGLNEQFF. Written as DNA, the CDR3 is TGTGCCAGCAGCGACCGGGGGGCCGGTTTGAATGAGCAGTTCTTC. This chain joins TRBV5-4 and TRBJ2-1, with D tentatively TRBD2 (7 bases). This CDR3 spans 15 amino acids. CDR1 SGHNT and CDR2 YYREEE come from the germline V gene (reference sequence). Trimming cost V 4 bases and J 7 bases, with 18 bases left between them.

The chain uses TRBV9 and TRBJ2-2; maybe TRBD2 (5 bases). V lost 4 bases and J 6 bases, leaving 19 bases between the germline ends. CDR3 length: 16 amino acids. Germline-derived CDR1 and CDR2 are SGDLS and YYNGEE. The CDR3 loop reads CASSPPFRGYAGELFF. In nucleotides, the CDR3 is TGTGCCAGCAGCCCCCCCTTCCGAGGGTACGCCGGGGAGCTGTTTTTT.

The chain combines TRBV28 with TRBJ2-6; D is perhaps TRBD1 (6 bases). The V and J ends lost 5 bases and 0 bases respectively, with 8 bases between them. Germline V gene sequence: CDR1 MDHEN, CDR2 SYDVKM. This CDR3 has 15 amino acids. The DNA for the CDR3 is TGTGCCAGCAGTCCGGACAGCTCTGGGGCCAACGTCCTGACTTTC. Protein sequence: CASSPDSSGANVLTF.

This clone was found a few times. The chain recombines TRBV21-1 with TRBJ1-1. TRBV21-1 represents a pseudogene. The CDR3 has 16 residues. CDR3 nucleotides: TGTGCCAGCAGCTCAGCTACCGGGGGAGTGAACACTGAAGCTTTCTTT. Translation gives CASSSATGGVNTEAFF.

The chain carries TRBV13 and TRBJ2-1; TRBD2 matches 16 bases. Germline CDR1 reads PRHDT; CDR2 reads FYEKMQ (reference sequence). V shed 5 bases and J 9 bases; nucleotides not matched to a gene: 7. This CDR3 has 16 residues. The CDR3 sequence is CASSPPGTSGRGEQFF. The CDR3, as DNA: TGTGCCAGCAGCCCGCCCGGGACTAGCGGGAGGGGTGAGCAGTTCTTC.

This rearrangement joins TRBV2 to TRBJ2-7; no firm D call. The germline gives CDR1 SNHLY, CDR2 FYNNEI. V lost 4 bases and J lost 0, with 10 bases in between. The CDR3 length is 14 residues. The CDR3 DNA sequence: TGTGCCAGCAGTGGTAACTCCCCCTCCTACGAGCAGTACTTC. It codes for CASSGNSPSYEQYF.

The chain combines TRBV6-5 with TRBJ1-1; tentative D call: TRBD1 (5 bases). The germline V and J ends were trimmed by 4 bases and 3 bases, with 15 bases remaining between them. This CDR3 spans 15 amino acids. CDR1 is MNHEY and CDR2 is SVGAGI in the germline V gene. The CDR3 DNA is TGTGCCAGCAGTTGGGGACGTTACCTGGACACTGAAGCTTTCTTT. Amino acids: CASSWGRYLDTEAFF.